A single sample is the source of the 26 T cell receptor beta chains below, sequenced in a study of blood T cell repertoires in COVID-19. Repertoires were generated with immunoSEQ multiplex PCR, while TCRdb's copy carries only in-frame clones and drops some. The table records 250,000 to 300,000 clones, just under 90% of them present only once. Sequences were obtained from PBMCs or T cells enriched from blood (not recorded which). These TCRs come from a woman aged 55-69 years who had recovered from COVID-19.

The CDR3 sequence is CASSSQGTNTEAFF. The CDR3 bases are TGTGCCAGCAGTTCACAGGGGACGAACACTGAAGCTTTCTTT. The gene calls are TRBV28 and TRBJ1-1, with 7 bases that match TRBD1. Germline-derived CDR1 and CDR2 are MDHEN and SYDVKM. V gave up 4 bases and J gave up 1 base; unmatched junction bases: 3. CDR3 length: 14 amino acids.

The genes are TRBV7-9 and TRBJ2-7; 8 bases are a match to TRBD2. Germline V lookup: CDR1 SEHNR, CDR2 FQNEAQ (reference sequence). The length of the CDR3 is 16 residues. V was pared by 1 base and J by 2 bases, with 7 bases of the junction left unmatched. CDR3 amino acids: CASSLGAGGRTYEQYF. CDR3 DNA sequence: TGTGCCAGCAGCTTAGGCGCGGGGGGCAGAACCTACGAGCAGTACTTC.

The V call is TRBV6-5, the J call TRBJ2-1; 8 bases are shared with TRBD2. The ends lost 2 bases at V and 5 bases at J; junction bases unmatched: 5. Germline V gives CDR1 MNHEY, CDR2 SVGAGI. The CDR3 is made up of 15 amino acids. CDR3 loop: CASSYGLAGHNEQFF. DNA of the CDR3: TGTGCCAGCAGTTACGGCCTAGCGGGCCACAATGAGCAGTTCTTC.

This clone was recorded only once. This CDR3 reads CASSVATPNEQFF. Here the CDR3 DNA reads TGTGCCAGCAGCGTAGCTACCCCCAATGAGCAGTTCTTC. The chain employs TRBV9 and TRBJ2-1; D gene uncertain. The CDR3 runs to 13 residues. Per germline, CDR1 SGDLS and CDR2 YYNGEE. V lost 0 bases and J 6 bases, leaving 7 bases between the germline ends.

The chain recombines TRBV2 with TRBJ1-1; tentatively, D is TRBD1 (6 bases). Trimming stripped 9 bases from V and 1 base from J, with 12 bases between. CDR1 SNHLY and CDR2 FYNNEI come from the germline V gene. This CDR3 is built from 13 residues. DNA for the CDR3: TGTGCCAGTTGGGACATCTCGAACACTGAAGCTTTCTTT. It codes for CASWDISNTEAFF.

The chain couples TRBV5-1 to TRBJ1-6; TRBD1 matches at 7 bases. J lost 5 bases, V lost 4 bases, and 6 bases had no gene match. The CDR3 runs 15 residues. The germline CDR1 and CDR2 sequences are SGHRS and YFSETQ. CDR3 amino acids: CASSQQTGNNSPLHF. CDR3 coding DNA: TGCGCCAGCAGCCAACAGACAGGGAATAATTCACCCCTCCACTTT.

The chain recombines TRBV9 with TRBJ2-1; D is possibly TRBD2 (6 bases). Germline V gene data show CDR1 as SGDLS and CDR2 as YYNGEE. The length of the CDR3 is 16 residues. V dropped 2 bases and J dropped 1 base, with 13 bases sitting between them. Written as DNA, the CDR3 is TGTGCCAGCAGCGTCGGCGGGGAGATTTCCTACAATGAGCAGTTCTTC. It is translated as CASSVGGEISYNEQFF.

The rearrangement joins TRBV11-2 to TRBJ2-7; D might be TRBD2 (5 bases). With 5 bases removed from V and 0 bases from J, the gap between germline ends came to 17 bases. The CDR3 is made up of 16 amino acids. Looked up from germline, CDR1 is SGHAT and CDR2 is FQNNGV. Here the CDR3 reads CASSPGGGLFSYEQYF. The CDR3 region has the DNA TGTGCCAGCAGCCCGGGTGGAGGACTCTTCTCCTACGAGCAGTACTTC.

This chain links TRBV2 with TRBJ2-3; 13 nucleotides agree with TRBD2. In germline, CDR1 is SNHLY, CDR2 FYNNEI. This CDR3 has 16 amino acids. V was clipped by 6 bases and J by 2 bases; unmatched bases: 5. The CDR3 DNA is TGTGCCAGCAGGGTCGGACTAGCGGGGGCCACAGATACGCAGTATTTT. Translation: CASRVGLAGATDTQYF.

V usage is TRBV27 and J usage is TRBJ2-7, with 7 positions matching TRBD1. Germline CDR1 MNHEY, CDR2 SMNVEV (reference sequence). The CDR3 loop spans 12 amino acids. Trimming at V came to 6 bases and at J to 6 bases, leaving 5 bases not matched to a gene. The CDR3 DNA follows: TGTGCCAGCAGGGGACAGATCCCCGAGCAGTACTTC. It yields the protein CASRGQIPEQYF.

The chain combines TRBV5-4 with TRBJ2-1; 7 bases match TRBD2. The ends lost 2 bases at V and 4 bases at J; junction bases unmatched: 3. CDR3 length: 14 amino acids. The V gene's germline CDR1 is SGHNT and CDR2 YYREEE (reference sequence). The CDR3 DNA reads TGTGCCAGCAGCTTTCTAGCGGCATACAATGAGCAGTTCTTC. This translates into CASSFLAAYNEQFF. The entire variable domain, with the rest obtained from reference TRBV5-4 and TRBJ2-1, is as follows: ETGVTQSPTHLIKTRGQQVTLRCSSQSGHNTVSWYQQALGQGPQFIFQYYREEENGRGNFPPRFSGLQFPNYSSELNVNALELDDSALYLCASSFLAAYNEQFFGPGTRLTVL.

The chain combines TRBV5-4 with TRBJ1-4; 9 bases line up with TRBD1. Looked up from germline, CDR1 is SGHNT and CDR2 is YYREEE (reference sequence). V dropped 3 bases and J dropped 5; count of bases not matched to a gene: 5. The CDR3 is 15 amino acids. The CDR3 nucleotides are TGTGCCAGCAGCTCCTTGACAGGGGGGAATGAAAAACTGTTTTTT. The encoded protein is CASSSLTGGNEKLFF. Full variable domain (remainder filled in from reference TRBV5-4 and TRBJ1-4): ETGVTQSPTHLIKTRGQQVTLRCSSQSGHNTVSWYQQALGQGPQFIFQYYREEENGRGNFPPRFSGLQFPNYSSELNVNALELDDSALYLCASSSLTGGNEKLFFGSGTQLSVL.

The chain employs TRBV18 and TRBJ1-1; a weak D match, TRBD1 (5 bases). The CDR3 runs to 14 residues. The ends were cut back, 6 bases at V and 4 bases at J, with 15 bases in the middle. Germline V gene data show CDR1 as KGHSH and CDR2 as LQKENI. The CDR3 nucleotides are TGTGCCAGCTCTTCCTTAGGGGCAAGCACTGAAGCTTTCTTT. This encodes CASSSLGASTEAFF.

This chain uses TRBV28 with TRBJ1-5; D ambiguous. The CDR3 length is 12 residues. Per germline, CDR1 MDHEN and CDR2 SYDVKM. Trimming removed 4 bases at V and 11 bases at J, with 12 bases between. The CDR3 sequence is CASSSGWISQHF. The CDR3 DNA sequence: TGTGCCAGCAGTTCCGGGTGGATTTCCCAGCATTTT.

V gene TRBV7-2 combines with J gene TRBJ1-6; possible D gene TRBD1, 5 bases. Germline-derived CDR1 and CDR2 are SGHTA and FQGNSA. This CDR3 has 14 amino acids. The V end lost 5 bases, the J end lost 5 bases, and 10 bases lay between the germline ends. CDR3 region: CASSQRQHNSPLHF. CDR3 in DNA: TGTGCCAGCAGCCAGCGACAGCATAATTCACCCCTCCACTTT. Supplemented by reference TRBV7-2 and TRBJ1-6, the full variable domain reads GAGVSQSPSNKVTEKGKDVELRCDPISGHTALYWYRQSLGQGLEFLIYFQGNSAPDKSGLPSDRFSAERTGGSVSTLTIQRTQQEDSAVYLCASSQRQHNSPLHFGNGTRLTVT.

This sequence joins TRBV11-3 and TRBJ1-4; TRBD1 matches 9 bases. CDR1 is SGHNT, CDR2 YENEEA, per germline. J was trimmed by 8 bases and V by 7 bases; bases with no gene match: 5. CDR3 length: 13 residues. DNA for the CDR3: TGTGCCAGCACCGCTACAGGGGGCGAAAAACTGTTTTTT. Its translation: CASTATGGEKLFF.

The chain is built from TRBV9 and TRBJ1-5, with 7 bases aligning to TRBD1. The J segment lost 5 bases and the V segment lost 3 bases, leaving 2 bases of the junction unmatched. The CDR3 length is 13 residues. Per the germline V gene, CDR1 is SGDLS and CDR2 is YYNGEE. DNA of the CDR3: TGTGCCAGCAGCGAGACAGGGTATCAGCCCCAGCATTTT. It encodes CASSETGYQPQHF. Together with reference TRBV9 and TRBJ1-5, the CDR3 gives the full variable domain: DSGVTQTPKHLITATGQRVTLRCSPRSGDLSVYWYQQSLDQGLQFLIQYYNGEERAKGNILERFSAQQFPDLHSELNLSSLELGDSALYFCASSETGYQPQHFGDGTRLSIL.

The rearrangement links TRBV24-1 to TRBJ2-3, with D possibly TRBD2 on 7 matching bases. The CDR3 covers 18 residues. Trimming took off 4 bases at V and 2 bases at J, with 21 bases between the two ends. Per germline, CDR1 KGHDR and CDR2 SFDVKD. CDR3 in amino acids: CATSDSTRGGGHTDTQYF. The CDR3 bases are TGTGCCACCAGTGACTCCACCCGGGGCGGGGGCCACACAGATACGCAGTATTTT.

J is TRBJ1-2 and V is TRBV7-6; D gene ambiguous. Germline V CDR1 and CDR2: SGHVS, FNYEAQ. The CDR3 has 14 residues. The germline V and J ends were trimmed by 1 base and 7 bases, with 13 bases remaining between them. This CDR3 reads CASSLGPLWSGYTF. CDR3 bases: TGTGCCAGCAGCTTAGGGCCGCTGTGGAGTGGCTACACCTTC.

The CDR3 sequence: CATSDAGFNQPQHF. The DNA of the CDR3 is TGTGCCACCAGCGACGCAGGTTTCAATCAGCCCCAGCATTTT. This rearrangement joins TRBV15 to TRBJ1-5; D is ambiguous. This CDR3 has 14 residues. V was cut by 5 bases and J by 3 bases, with 11 bases left in between. The germline gives CDR1 LNHNV, CDR2 YYDKDF (reference sequence).

The chain uses TRBV11-2 and TRBJ1-1, with 7 bases identical to TRBD1. Germline loops: CDR1 SGHAT, CDR2 FQNNGV. The length of the CDR3 is 13 residues. V lost 4 bases and J lost 5; bases outside the gene matches: 4. The CDR3 region has the DNA TGTGCCAGCAGCTCGACAGGGAGGACTGAAGCTTTCTTT. Translating it yields CASSSTGRTEAFF.

This chain connects TRBV28 to TRBJ1-5; tentative D call: TRBD1 (5 bases). Germline loops: CDR1 MDHEN, CDR2 SYDVKM. This CDR3 region has 16 residues. Trimming pared 3 bases from V and 3 bases from J, leaving 15 bases between. In DNA form, the CDR3 reads TGTGCCAGCAGTTTTGGGGGGACGCCTTACAATCAGCCCCAGCATTTT. Its protein is CASSFGGTPYNQPQHF.

This clone was recorded only once. V usage is TRBV11-3 and J usage is TRBJ1-5; 8 nucleotides line up with TRBD1. Trimming at V came to 8 bases and at J to 3 bases, leaving 15 bases not matched to a gene. The CDR3 consists of 17 residues. Germline values: CDR1 SGHNT, CDR2 YENEEA. The CDR3 region is CASVTYVKDRVNQPQHF. The CDR3 DNA reads TGTGCCAGCGTTACTTATGTGAAGGACAGGGTCAATCAGCCCCAGCATTTT.

The chain joins TRBV19 to TRBJ1-1, with 8 bases identical to TRBD1. Germline loops: CDR1 LNHDA, CDR2 SQIVND (reference sequence). The CDR3 consists of 14 residues. V dropped 4 bases and J dropped 7; count of bases not matched to a gene: 8. The CDR3 nucleotides are TGTGCCAGTAGTACTCAGGGGGCTTCGTTTGAAGCTTTCTTT. Its protein product is CASSTQGASFEAFF.

The chain employs TRBV28 and TRBJ2-1; 15 bases map to TRBD2. Per the germline V gene, CDR1 is MDHEN and CDR2 is SYDVKM. V lost 2 bases, J lost 8 bases, and 4 bases stayed unmatched. The CDR3 sequence is 16 residues long. CDR3 region: CASSLPGLAGGYEQFF. The CDR3 DNA reads as TGTGCCAGCAGTTTACCGGGACTAGCGGGAGGCTATGAGCAGTTCTTC.

The gene calls are TRBV19 and TRBJ2-1; tentatively, D is TRBD1 (6 bases). The V and J ends lost 3 bases and 9 bases respectively, with 12 bases between them. CDR3 size: 13 residues. CDR1 is LNHDA and CDR2 is SQIVND in the germline V gene (reference sequence). The CDR3 is CASSIYADSEQFF. The CDR3 DNA sequence: TGTGCCAGTAGTATTTACGCGGACAGTGAGCAGTTCTTC.